The 26 T cell receptor beta chains below come from one sample, sequenced in a study of shared clonotypes between healthy human individuals. Clones were read by immunoSEQ multiplex PCR, and TCRdb kept only the in-frame ones, dropping some. This table has around 1.9 million clones, 90% to 95% appearing once. It was CD45RO-negative cells, positively selected for CCR7, that made up naive CD8 cells, with terminally differentiated effector memory CD45RA+ cells excluded. The sequenced material came from naive CD8+ T cells from PBMCs. The receptors were gathered from a man younger than 35 in good health. Some clones in this sample may be carry-over from other donors' samples.

Written as DNA, the CDR3 is TGTGCCAGCAGTCTTAGAGGGACTAGCGGGATATACAATGAGCAGTTCTTC. Protein product: CASSLRGTSGIYNEQFF. The chain has TRBV7-2 and TRBJ2-1, with 13 nucleotides matching TRBD2. The CDR3 runs to 17 residues. From germline, CDR1 is SGHTA and CDR2 FQGNSA. V shed 6 bases, J shed 4 bases, and the junction held 9 bases outside the gene matches.

This chain's CDR3 is CASSWGRLTEQFF. The CDR3 nucleotides read TGTGCCAGCAGCTGGGGGCGACTCACTGAGCAGTTCTTC. The genes are TRBV5-6 and TRBJ2-1; possibly TRBD1 for D (6 bases). Trimming took off 3 bases at V and 9 bases at J, with 13 bases between the two ends. From germline, CDR1 is SGHDT and CDR2 YYEEEE. CDR3 size: 13 residues.

For this clone: Other DNA sequences from this sample encode an identical CDR3 as well. In DNA form, the CDR3 reads TGTGCCAGCAGCCTATCTAGCACAGATACGCAGTATTTT. This codes for CASSLSSTDTQYF. The V call is TRBV7-3, the J call TRBJ2-3; D unresolved. Germline assignment: CDR1 SGHTA and CDR2 FQGTGA. Trimming stripped 5 bases from V and 0 bases from J, with 6 bases between. The CDR3 sequence is 13 residues long.

This clone was detected a few times. This sequence joins TRBV7-9 and TRBJ1-1, with 7 bases fitting TRBD1. Germline assignment: CDR1 SEHNR and CDR2 FQNEAQ (reference sequence). This CDR3 spans 14 amino acids. V shed 5 bases and J 3 bases; nucleotides not matched to a gene: 6. In DNA, the CDR3 is TGTGCCAGCAGCCAAGGGGGCGCATACACTGAAGCTTTCTTT. This gives the protein CASSQGGAYTEAFF. The whole variable domain, filled in from reference TRBV7-9 and TRBJ1-1, reads DTGVSQNPRHKITKRGQNVTFRCDPISEHNRLYWYRQTLGQGPEFLTYFQNEAQLEKSRLLSDRFSAERPKGSFSTLEIQRTEQGDSAMYLCASSQGGAYTEAFFGQGTRLTVV.

This clone appeared a single time. The chain links TRBV28 to TRBJ1-1; D gene uncertain. This CDR3 comprises 14 residues. Trimming left V 1 base short and J 1 base short, with 7 bases between. CDR1 and CDR2 (germline): MDHEN, SYDVKM. The CDR3 loop is CASSLSLENTEAFF. The CDR3 DNA is TGTGCCAGCAGTTTATCTTTAGAGAACACTGAAGCTTTCTTT.

The chain uses TRBV4-2 and TRBJ2-1, with 8 bases that match TRBD2. The CDR3 contains 17 residues. In germline, CDR1 is LGHNA, CDR2 YNFKEQ. V trimming: 2 bases; J trimming: 10 bases; junction bases outside the gene matches: 16. This chain's CDR3 is CASSQPTGTRYTIEQFF. In DNA, the CDR3 is TGTGCCAGCAGCCAACCAACCGGGACTAGATATACAATAGAGCAGTTCTTC.

Worth noting for this clone: The same CDR3 is also encoded by other DNA sequences in this sample. This chain connects TRBV5-6 to TRBJ2-5; TRBD1 matches at 7 bases. V shed 1 base, J shed 5 bases, and the junction held 5 bases outside the gene matches. The CDR3 totals 14 residues. CDR1 is SGHDT, CDR2 YYEEEE, per germline. The CDR3 nucleotides are TGTGCCAGCAGCTTGCTGATGGGACAGGAGACCCAGTACTTC. This sequence encodes CASSLLMGQETQYF.

The rearrangement uses TRBV14 and TRBJ2-7, with TRBD1 matching over 7 bases. CDR3 size: 16 residues. Germline V gene data show CDR1 as SGHDN and CDR2 as FVKESK. Germline trimming cut 1 base from V and 3 bases from J; bases unmatched to any gene: 9. CDR3 DNA sequence: TGTGCCAGCAGCCAAGCTCACGGACAGGCCTTCTACGAGCAGTACTTC. Protein: CASSQAHGQAFYEQYF.

V is TRBV4-2 and J is TRBJ2-3, with D uncertain. There are 14 residues in the CDR3. Germline loops: CDR1 LGHNA, CDR2 YNFKEQ. Trimming removed 0 bases at V and 0 bases at J, with 4 bases between. This CDR3 reads CASSQDRSTDTQYF. Written as DNA, the CDR3 is TGTGCCAGCAGCCAAGACCGGAGCACAGATACGCAGTATTTT.

V is TRBV19 and J is TRBJ1-1; D ambiguous. Trimming left V 5 bases short and J 3 bases short, with 10 bases between. Germline assignment: CDR1 LNHDA and CDR2 SQIVND (reference sequence). The CDR3 spans 13 residues. The CDR3 region is CASSGFSDTEAFF. The CDR3 DNA sequence: TGTGCCAGTAGTGGATTCAGCGACACTGAAGCTTTCTTT.

The V call is TRBV10-3, the J call TRBJ2-2; D uncertain. CDR1 and CDR2 from the germline V gene are ENHRY and SYGVKD. V was clipped by 3 bases and J by 7 bases, with 12 bases between them. The CDR3 loop spans 14 amino acids. In DNA form, the CDR3 reads TGTGCCATCAGTGAAATGCAAGGATTCGGGGAGCTGTTTTTT. This codes for CAISEMQGFGELFF.

This clone occurred a few times. CDR3 residues: CASSAGGGTEAFF. The CDR3 bases are TGTGCCAGCAGCGCGGGGGGCGGGACTGAAGCTTTCTTT. The rearrangement joins TRBV7-6 to TRBJ1-1; perhaps TRBD1 as D (6 bases). Deletions cut 5 bases from V and 5 bases from J, with 12 bases between. The CDR3 has 13 residues. CDR1 and CDR2 from the germline V gene are SGHVS and FNYEAQ. The full variable domain, in which reference TRBV7-6 and TRBJ1-1 provide the parts outside the CDR3, is GAGVSQSPRYKVTKRGQDVALRCDPISGHVSLYWYRQALGQGPEFLTYFNYEAQQDKSGLPNDRFSAERPEGSISTLTIQRTEQRDSAMYRCASSAGGGTEAFFGQGTRLTVV.

This sequence joins TRBV7-8 and TRBJ2-3; possible D gene TRBD2, 5 bases. Between the trimmed V and J ends, which lost 4 bases and 7 bases, there was a span of 21 bases. The V gene's germline CDR1 is SGHVS and CDR2 FQNEAQ. The CDR3 consists of 16 residues. Here the CDR3 DNA reads TGTGCCAGCAGCTCAGAGCCTAATAGCGCCCTTTATACGCAGTATTTT. It is translated as CASSSEPNSALYTQYF. The full variable domain, rest sourced from reference TRBV7-8 and TRBJ2-3, is GAGVSQSPRYKVAKRGQDVALRCDPISGHVSLFWYQQALGQGPEFLTYFQNEAQLDKSGLPSDRFFAERPEGSVSTLKIQRTQQEDSAVYLCASSSEPNSALYTQYFGPGTRLTVL.

The chain has TRBV6-5 and TRBJ2-1; tentatively, D is TRBD2 (5 bases). Germline-derived CDR1 and CDR2 are MNHEY and SVGAGI. Trimming removed 6 bases at V and 9 bases at J, with 18 bases between. The CDR3 is 14 residues long. CDR3 in amino acids: CASSPTPLRGEQFF. CDR3 nucleotide sequence: TGTGCCAGCAGCCCTACCCCCCTACGGGGTGAGCAGTTCTTC.

As for this clone: Other DNA sequences from this sample encode an identical CDR3 as well. The chain is built from TRBV6-1 and TRBJ1-5; 9 positions match TRBD1. J lost 6 bases, V lost 3 bases, and 6 bases had no gene match. Germline V gives CDR1 MNHNS, CDR2 SASEGT. The CDR3 sequence is 15 residues long. The CDR3 loop reads CASSEDRGRGQPQHF. The CDR3 nucleotides are TGTGCCAGCAGTGAGGACAGGGGAAGAGGTCAGCCCCAGCATTTT.

DNA for the CDR3: TGTGCCAGCAGCCTACTAGCGGGAGGGCCGGATGAGCAGTTCTTC. This sequence encodes CASSLLAGGPDEQFF. The rearrangement uses TRBV7-6 and TRBJ2-1, with 13 bases that match TRBD2. Germline V CDR1 and CDR2: SGHVS, FNYEAQ. J lost 8 bases, V lost 5 bases, and 6 bases had no gene match. The CDR3 length is 15 residues.

A few counts support this clone. The genes are TRBV13 and TRBJ1-2, with 9 bases identical to TRBD1. The V gene end was trimmed by 0 bases and the J gene end by 6 bases; junction bases not matched to a gene: 5. Germline values: CDR1 PRHDT, CDR2 FYEKMQ (reference sequence). The CDR3 spans 15 residues. In nucleotides, the CDR3 is TGTGCCAGCAGCTTAGGACCTACAGGGGGCCATGGCTACACCTTC. The encoded protein is CASSLGPTGGHGYTF.

The chain couples TRBV28 to TRBJ2-1, with D possibly TRBD2 on 6 matching bases. CDR1 and CDR2 (germline): MDHEN, SYDVKM. V was clipped by 6 bases and J by 4 bases, with 16 bases between them. The CDR3 is 15 amino acids. The CDR3 bases are TGTGCCAGCAGAAGCCGGGACTTCCCTTACAATGAGCAGTTCTTC. Translation: CASRSRDFPYNEQFF.

The chain uses TRBV15 and TRBJ1-2; 7 bases line up with TRBD1. V lost 4 bases and J lost 2; bases outside the gene matches: 7. Germline values: CDR1 LNHNV, CDR2 YYDKDF (reference sequence). CDR3 size: 15 residues. The CDR3 reads CATSINRGPNYGYTF. DNA for the CDR3: TGTGCCACCAGCATCAACAGGGGCCCCAACTATGGCTACACCTTC.

This rearrangement joins TRBV10-3 to TRBJ1-2; D ambiguous. The CDR3 extends over 12 amino acids. V lost 6 bases and J 4 bases, leaving 9 bases between the germline ends. Germline CDR1 and CDR2: ENHRY and SYGVKD. The CDR3 bases are TGTGCCATCAGGACCCTGGCCTATGGCTACACCTTC. Translated: CAIRTLAYGYTF.

The J gene is TRBJ2-7, the V gene TRBV29-1; D tentatively reads TRBD1 or TRBD2 (5 bases each). This CDR3 has 13 residues. V lost 5 bases to trimming and J lost 2 bases, with 13 bases between them. Germline V gives CDR1 SQVTM, CDR2 ANQGSEA. As DNA, the CDR3 is TGCAGCGTTTTGAGCGGACATACCTACGAGCAGTACTTC. This sequence encodes CSVLSGHTYEQYF.

The chain links TRBV7-9 to TRBJ1-3; weak D call: TRBD1 (6 bases). This CDR3 has 17 amino acids. The germline CDR1 and CDR2 sequences are SEHNR and FQNEAQ (reference sequence). Trimming removed 4 bases at V and 0 bases at J, with 16 bases between. In DNA form, the CDR3 reads TGTGCCAGCAGCTCGGGACACGGGGGCCCCTCTGGAAACACCATATATTTT. It specifies CASSSGHGGPSGNTIYF.

J is TRBJ1-2 and V is TRBV7-2; the D is unclear. The CDR3 is 11 residues long. V lost 7 bases and J lost 8, with 11 bases in between. Germline lookup yields CDR1 SGHTA and CDR2 FQGNSA. In nucleotides, the CDR3 is TGTGCCAGCACCCAGATCCCGGGCTACACCTTC. It encodes CASTQIPGYTF.

This chain connects TRBV27 to TRBJ2-7; TRBD2 is a possible D gene (6 bases). The V end was cut by 6 bases, the J end by 3 bases, with 15 bases between. The CDR3 extends over 14 amino acids. Germline V gives CDR1 MNHEY, CDR2 SMNVEV (reference sequence). The CDR3 spells CASSLAGNLYEQYF. Here the CDR3 DNA reads TGTGCCAGCAGCCTGGCGGGGAACCTCTACGAGCAGTACTTC.

J is TRBJ2-3 and V is TRBV19; D not resolved. V lost 0 bases to trimming and J lost 3 bases, with 13 bases between them. The CDR3 is 16 residues long. Germline V gives CDR1 LNHDA, CDR2 SQIVND (reference sequence). CDR3 sequence reads: CASSIDLEVETDTQYF. CDR3 in DNA: TGTGCCAGTAGTATAGATCTAGAGGTGGAAACAGATACGCAGTATTTT.

J is TRBJ2-7 and V is TRBV5-4, with 8 bases aligning to TRBD2. The V segment lost 2 bases and the J segment 0 bases; nucleotides outside the gene matches: 4. The CDR3 spans 15 residues. CDR1 and CDR2 from the germline V gene are SGHNT and YYREEE (reference sequence). The CDR3 loop is CASSLKRELSYEQYF. CDR3 sequence (DNA): TGTGCCAGCAGCTTAAAGCGGGAGCTCTCCTACGAGCAGTACTTC.